The clone carrying this T cell receptor (beta chain) was observed a few times. Its target is not known. This sample was taken from a study of response to subunit inactivated influenza vaccine. Overall study findings and caveats: Authors proposed each seasonal influenza vaccination draws in few new T cells.

Each CDR3 protein gets one entry after TCRdb re-called the RT-PCR reads with MiXCR. The sample carries 500,000 or so distinct CDR3 sequences, 16% recorded once. The receptor comes from a man aged 50 to 69 who received an inactivated influenza vaccine. The specimen was CD4+ T cells sorted from PBMCs, collected around 25 months after vaccination.

The CDR3 sequence is CASSLNGLPTYEQYF. The CDR3 coding sequence is TGTGCCAGCAGCTTAAATGGGCTTCCCACCTACGAGCAGTACTTC. This rearrangement joins TRBV7-2 to TRBJ2-7, with D unclear. The CDR3 has 15 residues. Germline V gives CDR1 SGHTA, CDR2 FQGNSA. Trimming cost V 2 bases and J 2 bases, with 13 bases left between them.